This is a list of T cell receptor beta chains from one sample in a study of shared clonotypes between healthy human individuals. Libraries were prepared by immunoSEQ multiplex PCR; TCRdb keeps only in-frame clonotypes and omits some of them. This table has approximately 600,000 clones, 95% appearing once. The sample comprised naive CD8+ T cells sorted from blood. The receptors were sampled from a young woman in good health. Both conserved end residues are part of each CDR3. D genes are given only for firm matches. Rows may omit the clone size; those that give it use once, few, many or a size class.

j_call v_call clone_size d_call cdr3_aa cdr3_nt
TRBJ2-3 TRBV7-8 once TRBD2 CASSSGVAGGISTDTQYF TGTGCCAGCAGCTCGGGGGTAGCGGGAGGGATAAGCACAGATACGCAGTATTTT
TRBJ2-3 TRBV28 NA NA CASSWDVPEDTQYF TGTGCCAGCAGTTGGGACGTTCCGGAAGATACGCAGTATTTT
TRBJ2-3 TRBV4-1 once NA CASSLSGQTLTDTQYF TGCGCCAGCAGCCTCTCCGGACAGACTCTCACAGATACGCAGTATTTT
TRBJ2-1 TRBV29-1 NA TRBD2 CSVIGEREMNEQFF TGCAGCGTTATTGGCGAGCGGGAGATGAATGAGCAGTTCTTC
TRBJ1-5 TRBV28 NA NA CASSLDDWQPQHF TGTGCCAGCAGTTTAGACGATTGGCAGCCCCAGCATTTT
TRBJ1-1 TRBV10-1 NA NA CASSKNKSPGAEAFF TGCGCCAGCAGCAAGAATAAGTCTCCCGGTGCTGAAGCTTTCTTT
TRBJ1-2 TRBV9 NA NA CASSPTNGHIGSYTF TGTGCCAGCAGCCCGACGAATGGACACATTGGGAGCTACACCTTC
TRBJ2-7 TRBV28 NA NA CASSFTSSRYEQYF TGTGCCAGCAGTTTTACTAGCTCCCGCTACGAGCAGTACTTC
TRBJ2-7 TRBV5-6 NA NA CASSLTETYEQYF TGTGCCAGCAGCTTGACGGAAACCTACGAGCAGTACTTC
TRBJ1-2 TRBV28 NA NA CASSLGDNYGYTF TGTGCCAGCAGTTTAGGGGACAACTATGGCTACACCTTC
TRBJ2-5 TRBV16 NA NA CASSQSVAVARETQYF TGTGCCAGCAGCCAATCGGTCGCGGTAGCGAGGGAGACCCAGTACTTC
TRBJ2-1 TRBV2 NA TRBD2 CASSDGTTIYNEQFF TGTGCCAGCAGTGATGGGACTACCATATACAATGAGCAGTTCTTC
TRBJ2-1 TRBV5-8 NA TRBD2 CASSPSTSGRMDEQFF TGTGCCAGCAGCCCTTCTACTAGCGGGAGGATGGATGAGCAGTTCTTC
TRBJ2-1 TRBV7-9 NA TRBD2 CASSLSGGQFF TGTGCCAGCAGCCTGTCGGGAGGCCAGTTCTTC
TRBJ1-4 TRBV2 NA NA CASSEFDRGPNEKLFF TGTGCCAGCAGCGAATTCGACCGGGGGCCTAATGAAAAACTGTTTTTT
TRBJ2-5 TRBV28 NA TRBD2 CASSQRVAGGRETQYF TGTGCCAGCAGCCAAAGGGTAGCGGGAGGTCGGGAGACCCAGTACTTC
TRBJ2-1 TRBV7-9 NA NA CASSLSNEQFF TGTGCCAGCAGCTTAAGTAATGAGCAGTTCTTC
TRBJ2-2 TRBV28 NA NA CASREALGTGELFF TGTGCCAGCAGGGAGGCCCTTGGGACCGGGGAGCTGTTTTTT
TRBJ2-1 TRBV27 NA TRBD2 CASSDLAGGPNEQFF TGTGCCAGCAGTGACCTAGCGGGAGGGCCGAATGAGCAGTTCTTC
TRBJ1-3 TRBV14 NA NA CASSQDMSSGNTIYF TGTGCCAGCAGCCAAGATATGAGCTCTGGAAACACCATATATTTT
TRBJ1-5 TRBV19 NA NA CASLGDSNQPQHF TGTGCCAGTTTGGGGGATAGCAATCAGCCCCAGCATTTT
TRBJ1-1 TRBV9 NA NA CASSLQDTEAFF TGTGCCAGCAGCCTTCAAGACACTGAAGCTTTCTTT
TRBJ2-3 TRBV6-5 NA NA CASSYSGGGADTQYF TGTGCCAGCAGTTACTCGGGAGGGGGGGCAGATACGCAGTATTTT
TRBJ2-3 TRBV27 NA NA CASSLSTRLTDTQYF TGTGCCAGCAGTTTATCTACCCGACTCACAGATACGCAGTATTTT
TRBJ2-2 TRBV15 NA NA CATRDRPAGELFF TGTGCCACCAGAGACAGGCCAGCCGGGGAGCTGTTTTTT
TRBJ2-1 TRBV4-2 NA NA CASSQETGDNEQFF TGTGCCAGCAGCCAAGAAACGGGGGACAATGAGCAGTTCTTC
TRBJ2-7 TRBV2 NA TRBD1 CASRETGGTTYEQYF TGTGCCAGCAGAGAAACAGGGGGAACGACCTACGAGCAGTACTTC
TRBJ2-7 TRBV6-6 NA TRBD2 CASSYSSSGRADEQYF TGTGCCAGCAGTTACTCGTCTAGCGGGAGGGCCGACGAGCAGTACTTC
TRBJ2-1 TRBV6-4 NA NA CASISPGRNEQFF TGTGCCAGCATATCACCGGGACGGAATGAGCAGTTCTTC
TRBJ1-4 TRBV15 NA NA CATSGPGRVAGEKLFF TGTGCCACCAGCGGACCGGGCCGGGTTGCCGGAGAAAAACTGTTTTTT
TRBJ2-1 TRBV7-9 NA NA CASSPNVDNEQFF TGTGCCAGCAGCCCCAATGTGGACAATGAGCAGTTCTTC
TRBJ1-2 TRBV28 NA TRBD1 CASSPQGAVGYTF TGTGCCAGCAGTCCACAGGGGGCAGTTGGCTACACCTTC
TRBJ1-5 TRBV28 NA NA CASSFAGLGQPQHF TGTGCCAGCAGTTTTGCGGGGTTGGGTCAGCCCCAGCATTTT
TRBJ1-3 TRBV27 NA NA CASSQRLPGNTIYF TGTGCCAGCAGTCAACGACTTCCTGGAAACACCATATATTTT
TRBJ1-2 TRBV13 NA NA CASSLGRSGVYGYTF TGTGCCAGCAGCTTAGGCCGGTCAGGAGTCTATGGCTACACCTTC
TRBJ2-7 TRBV14 NA NA CASSQDHQGEQYF TGTGCCAGCAGCCAAGATCACCAGGGCGAGCAGTACTTC
TRBJ1-3 TRBV27 once NA CASSLGSGNTIYF TGTGCCAGCAGTTTGGGGTCTGGAAACACCATATATTTT
TRBJ2-1 TRBV27 NA TRBD2 CASSPGTSGRDEQFF TGTGCCAGCAGTCCCGGGACTAGCGGGAGAGATGAGCAGTTCTTC
TRBJ1-5 TRBV27 NA NA CASSLELGSNQPQHF TGTGCCAGCAGTCTCGAACTGGGTAGCAATCAGCCCCAGCATTTT
TRBJ2-1 TRBV15 NA NA CATSRGEVNNEQFF TGTGCCACCAGCAGAGGAGAGGTAAACAATGAGCAGTTCTTC